This T cell receptor (beta chain) is drawn from a study of cytomegalovirus exposure and HLA in healthy donors. The donors were healthy bone marrow donors. The V gene's germline CDR1 is SGHRS and CDR2 YFSETQ. The CDR3 runs 12 residues. The V end was cut by 4 bases, the J end by 13 bases, with 15 bases between. With respect to this clone: Its antigen is unknown.

Study-wide results and limits: Reportedly, fewer N-insertions than the roughly 700-donor mean appeared in an Asian-associated ancestry cluster in a later analysis.

PCR was performed using 60 Vbeta and 13 Jbeta primers. TCRdb's table, derived via immunoSEQ multiplex PCR, lists solely in-frame clones and lacks some. The table includes about 140,000 clones, around 80% detected once. Specimen: PBMCs. The receptor's source is a woman aged 25 to 39 in good health and CMV-seronegative. The chain has TRBV5-1 and TRBJ2-1, with D perhaps TRBD1 (6 bases). The CDR3, as DNA: TGCGCCAGCAGCAGAACCGGGACAACTCAGTTCTTC. The encoded protein is CASSRTGTTQFF.